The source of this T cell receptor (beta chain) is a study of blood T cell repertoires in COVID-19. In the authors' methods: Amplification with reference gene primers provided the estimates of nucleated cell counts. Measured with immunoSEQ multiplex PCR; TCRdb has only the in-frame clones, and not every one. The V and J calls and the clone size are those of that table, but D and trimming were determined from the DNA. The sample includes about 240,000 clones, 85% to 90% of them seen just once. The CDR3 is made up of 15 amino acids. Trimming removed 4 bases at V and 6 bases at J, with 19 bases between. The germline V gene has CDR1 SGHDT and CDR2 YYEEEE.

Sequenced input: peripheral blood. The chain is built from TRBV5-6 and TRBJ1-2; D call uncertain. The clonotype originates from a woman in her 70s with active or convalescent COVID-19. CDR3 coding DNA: TGTGCCAGCAGCCCCCCGGGAGAGGGAAGGAATGGCTACACCTTC. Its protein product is CASSPPGEGRNGYTF.